Listed below are T cell receptor beta chains from one sample, sequenced in a study of identical twins. TCRdb called the 5' RACE reads again in MiXCR, with one record for every CDR3 protein. The sample lists approximately 500,000 distinct CDR3 sequences, 20% to 25% occurring once. The sample was also linked to a second study, of T cells expressing NK-cell markers.

The specimen sequenced was CD4+ T cells sorted from blood. The receptors derive from a woman under 30 in good health. The CDR3 runs from the conserved cysteine through the conserved F or W. Fields, in order: D gene, clone size, J gene, V gene, CDR3 DNA, CDR3 protein. A D gene is named only where the DNA matches it firmly. Not all rows give a size; the values are once, few, many and, for expanded clones, a class.

TRBD2 | NA | TRBJ2-1 | TRBV10-3 | TGTGCCATCAGTGTTACTAGCGGGGGGACGGCTGAGCAGTTCTTC | CAISVTSGGTAEQFF
NA | NA | TRBJ2-7 | TRBV12-3/TRBV12-4 | TGTGCCAGCAGTTTTAGACCCCACGAGCAGTACTTC | CASSFRPHEQYF
NA | NA | TRBJ2-1 | TRBV10-1 | TGCGCCAGCAGTGAGGCGATCAATGAGCAGTTCTTC | CASSEAINEQFF
NA | few | TRBJ1-1 | TRBV6-5 | TGTGCCAGCAGTTACTCGCTGGTGGGTCGGGGGAACACTGAAGCTTTCTTT | CASSYSLVGRGNTEAFF
NA | few | TRBJ2-1 | TRBV20-1 | TGCAGTGCTGGTCGAGGGCGGGGCTTACACAATGAGCAGTTCTTC | CSAGRGRGLHNEQFF
NA | few | TRBJ1-2 | TRBV3-1 | TGTGCCAGCAGCCAAGATCTCCCAGGTGGCTACACCTTC | CASSQDLPGGYTF
NA | NA | TRBJ2-1 | TRBV20-1 | TGCAGTGCTAGAAAACTAGCCCTCAATGAGCAGTTCTTC | CSARKLALNEQFF
TRBD2 | NA | TRBJ2-7 | TRBV7-2 | TGTGCCAGCAGCCCCCTCACCCCTTGGACTAGCGGTCACGAGCAGCACTTC | CASSPLTPWTSGHEQHF
TRBD2 | NA | TRBJ2-3 | TRBV2 | TGTGCCACTCGGCCGCGCGGGGGGGCCTCCCGCACAGATACGCAGTATTTT | CATRPRGGASRTDTQYF
NA | few | TRBJ2-1 | TRBV5-1 | TGCGCCAGCAGCCGCATTGGGGGCTCCTACAATGAGCAGTTCTTC | CASSRIGGSYNEQFF
NA | NA | TRBJ2-7 | TRBV27 | TGTGCCAGCATGACCCCGAGCTCCTACGAGCAGTACTTC | CASMTPSSYEQYF
NA | few | TRBJ1-1 | TRBV20-1 | TGCAGTGTCGAGGTTGTGCCTGAAGCTTTCTTT | CSVEVVPEAFF
NA | NA | TRBJ2-1 | TRBV5-1 | TGCGCCAGCAGCTTGGAAGGGGGGGGTTACAATGAGCAGTTCTTC | CASSLEGGGYNEQFF
TRBD2 | few | TRBJ2-3 | TRBV4-3 | TGCGCCAGCTCCCGGGGGGACTACACAGATACGCAGTATTTT | CASSRGDYTDTQYF